This TCR beta chain emerged from a study of T-cell memory formation after mild COVID-19. Study observations and caveats: Later expanders leaned toward CD4+, whereas clones contracting from day 15 to 85 were balanced CD4/CD8. Largely, contracting CD4+ clones fell within CM and EM, and contracting CD8+ clones within EMRA. Second-wave clones that peaked on day 37 lacked confirmed SARS-CoV-2 specificity.

TCRdb used MiXCR to reprocess the 5' RACE reads, holding one entry per CDR3 protein. The repertoire holds about 140,000 distinct CDR3 sequences, with 13% to 15% as singletons. For this clonotype: Its antigen is currently unknown.

The CDR3 is 15 amino acids. CDR1 is SQVTM, CDR2 ANQGSEA, per germline. Trimming took 1 base from V and 0 from J, leaving 11 bases between them. This sequence originates from an adult woman who had mild COVID-19 (a few samples of this study predate the infection). Cell type and time point are not known. What was sequenced was PBMCs or a T cell subset sorted from them (not recorded which). V gene TRBV29-1 combines with J gene TRBJ2-3; a weak D match, TRBD2 (5 bases). CDR3 coding DNA: TGCAGCGTTGAAGGGCCGGGAAAAAGCACAGATACGCAGTATTTT. Encoded protein: CSVEGPGKSTDTQYF.